Sequencing of this T cell receptor beta chain was carried out in a study of siplizumab effects on memory and regulatory T cells. The V and J ends lost 10 bases and 9 bases, in that order; junction bases with no gene match: 10. Germline-derived CDR1 and CDR2 are MNHNS and SASEGT. The CDR3 consists of 13 residues. Study-level results: Fewer alloreactive sequences mapped to unstimulated CD4+ memory cells under siplizumab. Just a small share of alloreactive clones was traced back to unstimulated subsets.

The method was immunoSEQ multiplex PCR; TCRdb's version includes in-frame clones alone and lacks a portion of them. Of approximately 100,000 clones detected, roughly 92% appear once; the ten largest clones hold about 0.6%. As concerns this clone: Its specificity is unknown.

The sequencing sample was made of Tregs sorted from blood. V is TRBV6-1 and J is TRBJ2-7, with 12 bases identical to TRBD2. This clonotype originated in a human donor in good health. CDR3 protein: CATYPSGRAAQYF. Written as DNA, the CDR3 is TGTGCCACCTATCCTAGCGGGAGGGCCGCGCAGTACTTC.